This T cell receptor (beta chain) was captured in a study of spatial heterogeneity in lung cancer. Turning to the study itself: Sequence detection consistently recorded a greater number of beta-chain than alpha-chain sequences.

Study-wide results and caveats: In tumors, expanded intratumoral alpha and beta TCR counts tracked mutation counts.

Germline values: CDR1 LGHNA, CDR2 YNFKEQ. The CDR3 length is 16 residues. Trimming removed 0 bases at V and 0 bases at J, with 9 bases between. Time point denoted: sample taken at primary tumor resection. Donors were around 70 untreated early-stage non-small cell lung cancer patients. Whole RNA from tumor, nontumor lung or frozen PBMC was sequenced unsorted. The study tagged each TCR cDNA molecule with a unique molecular identifier. Using its own MiXCR run on the 5' RACE reads, TCRdb lists one record per CDR3 protein. The sample records roughly 18,000 distinct CDR3 sequences, roughly 5.8% being singletons. This clonotype came up many times. Its antigen is not identified. This beta chain represents an off-target read in a library built for alpha chains; its size is of limited meaning.

The source was lung tumor tissue, collected at surgery. The TCR sequence derives from a female donor with early-stage non-small cell lung cancer. The chain joins TRBV4-2 to TRBJ1-5, with D possibly TRBD1 on 5 matching bases. The chain's CDR3 is CASSQERGDSNQPQHF. The CDR3 region has the DNA TGTGCCAGCAGCCAAGAAAGAGGGGATAGCAATCAGCCCCAGCATTTT.